The rows below give T cell receptor beta chains drawn from one sample of a study of naive and memory T cell subsets. TCRdb reprocessed the UMI-ligation and nested PCR reads with MiXCR, giving one entry per CDR3 protein. Of some 150,000 distinct CDR3 sequences listed, more than 15% were seen once; the top ten hold roughly 0.13%. Source material: naive CD4+ T cells from blood. Receptor source: a human donor in good health. CDR3s include the opening cysteine and the closing phenylalanine or tryptophan. A D gene is named only where the DNA matches it firmly. Part of the rows lack a size; the others show once, few, many or a class for expanded clones.

d_gene	len	v_gene	abundance	j_gene	CDR3nt	CDR3aa
TRBD2	16	TRBV20-1	many	TRBJ2-1	TGCAGTGCCATAATGGGGGAGGGGACCTTCTACAATGAGCAGTTCTTC	CSAIMGEGTFYNEQFF
.	14	TRBV29-1	few	TRBJ2-2	TGCAGCGTTGGGGCGGATCTTAACACCGGGGAGCTGTTTTTT	CSVGADLNTGELFF
TRBD1	14	TRBV7-6	.	TRBJ1-1	TGTGCCAGCAGCCAGCAGGGGGTTGGGACTGAAGCTTTCTTT	CASSQQGVGTEAFF
.	15	TRBV4-2	.	TRBJ2-7	TGTGCCAGCAGCCGCGGACCGTCGATCTCCTACGAGCAGTACTTC	CASSRGPSISYEQYF
.	14	TRBV5-1	many	TRBJ2-3	TGCGCCAGCAGCGCCTTAGTGAGCACAGATACGCAGTATTTT	CASSALVSTDTQYF
.	14	TRBV6-1	.	TRBJ2-2	TGTGCCAGCAGTCTCGTTGGGGCGGCCGGGGAGCTGTTTTTT	CASSLVGAAGELFF
.	14	TRBV5-1	.	TRBJ2-7	TGCGCCAGCAGCTTCTCGGACAGTGGAGGCGAGCAGTACTTC	CASSFSDSGGEQYF
TRBD2	15	TRBV29-1	.	TRBJ2-2	TGCAGCGTGGAAAAACCGGGACTAGCTCCCGGGGAGCTGTTTTTT	CSVEKPGLAPGELFF
TRBD2	14	TRBV20-1	.	TRBJ2-5	TGCAGTGCTAGTGTACCTAGCGGGGAAGAGACCCAGTACTTC	CSASVPSGEETQYF
TRBD2	14	TRBV27	.	TRBJ2-7	TGTGCCAGCAGACTCCTAGCGGGAGGGCACGAGCAGTACTTC	CASRLLAGGHEQYF
.	12	TRBV28	few	TRBJ2-7	TGTGCCAGCAGCTCCGGACAAAACGAGCAGTACTTC	CASSSGQNEQYF
.	14	TRBV6-2/TRBV6-3	few	TRBJ2-5	TGTGCCAGCAGTTATCGCACGGTACAAGAGACCCAGTACTTC	CASSYRTVQETQYF
.	14	TRBV7-8	.	TRBJ1-2	TGTGCCAGCAGCTTAGCAGGCTGGGATTATGGCTACACCTTC	CASSLAGWDYGYTF
.	13	TRBV7-2	many	TRBJ2-4	TGTGCCAGCAGCTTAGGTGAATGGAACATTCAGTACTTC	CASSLGEWNIQYF
.	13	TRBV20-1	many	TRBJ1-1	TGCAGTGCTAGAGATAGGGGTAACACTGAAGCTTTCTTT	CSARDRGNTEAFF
.	14	TRBV20-1	few	TRBJ1-3	TGCAGTGCTAGATTGGGTCTCGGTGGAAACACCATATATTTT	CSARLGLGGNTIYF
TRBD2	15	TRBV20-1	few	TRBJ2-1	TGCAGTGCTAGAGAACCAGCGGGAGTTGGGGATGAGCAGTTCTTC	CSAREPAGVGDEQFF
TRBD1	13	TRBV28	few	TRBJ2-3	TGTGCCATCTCCTTCCCGGGACAGGGAACGCAGTATTTT	CAISFPGQGTQYF
TRBD1	16	TRBV11-2	few	TRBJ1-2	TGTGCCAGCAGCCCGAGTCTGAGAGACAGGGGGCATGGCTACACCTTC	CASSPSLRDRGHGYTF
.	12	TRBV7-8	few	TRBJ2-5	TGTGCCAGCAGTCAGTCCCACGGCCAACCGTACTTC	CASSQSHGQPYF
.	13	TRBV11-2	.	TRBJ1-4	TGTGCCAGCAGCTCAAGACAGAATGAAAAACTGTTTTTT	CASSSRQNEKLFF
.	14	TRBV5-1	.	TRBJ2-1	TGCGCCAGCAGCCTGGACACTAGCTACAATGAGCAGTTCTTC	CASSLDTSYNEQFF
TRBD2	15	TRBV7-9	few	TRBJ2-1	TGTGCCAGCAGCTCTGGACTAGCGGCCCACAATGAGCAGTTCTTC	CASSSGLAAHNEQFF
TRBD1	14	TRBV29-1	few	TRBJ1-4	TGCAGCGTGCAGGGGGGAACAACTAATGAAAAACTGTTTTTT	CSVQGGTTNEKLFF
TRBD1	16	TRBV27	few	TRBJ2-3	TGTGCCAGCAGTTTATTTGGGACAGGGGGCGCGGATACGCAGTATTTT	CASSLFGTGGADTQYF
.	16	TRBV11-3	few	TRBJ1-4	TGTGCCAGCAGCTTAGCACAAACAGGGCTTAATGAAAAACTGTTTTTT	CASSLAQTGLNEKLFF
TRBD2	15	TRBV7-9	.	TRBJ2-3	TGTGCCAGCAGCTTTAGCGGGTATAGCACAGATACGCAGTATTTT	CASSFSGYSTDTQYF
TRBD1	15	TRBV18	.	TRBJ2-5	TGTGCCAGCTCACCACCCACAGGGGTCGGAGAGACCCAGTACTTC	CASSPPTGVGETQYF
.	15	TRBV3-1	.	TRBJ2-7	TGTGCCAGCAGCCAAGATTTGGGGGGGCCGTACGAGCAGTACTTC	CASSQDLGGPYEQYF
.	10	TRBV10-3	.	TRBJ1-2	TGTGCCATCACTGAGGGTGGCTACACCTTC	CAITEGGYTF
TRBD1	15	TRBV5-1	few	TRBJ2-3	TGCGCCAGCAGCTTGGGGGACAGGGCCACAGATACGCAGTATTTT	CASSLGDRATDTQYF
.	15	TRBV20-1	.	TRBJ2-1	TGCAGTGCAACTACAGTCGGGAGCGCCTACAATGAGCAGTTCTTC	CSATTVGSAYNEQFF
TRBD1	12	TRBV29-1	few	TRBJ2-5	TGCAGCGGAATACAGGGGGCAGAGACCCAGTACTTC	CSGIQGAETQYF
.	14	TRBV29-1	.	TRBJ2-6	TGCAGCGTTGACGCTGACTCTGGGGCCAACGTCCTGACTTTC	CSVDADSGANVLTF
.	15	TRBV10-3	many	TRBJ2-2	TGTGCCATCAGTGATTTTGGGCGAATAGCCGGGGAGCTGTTTTTT	CAISDFGRIAGELFF
.	18	TRBV6-6	.	TRBJ2-6	TGTGCCAGCAGTACCCGGGGGACCCAAGGCTCTGGGGCCAACGTCCTGACTTTC	CASSTRGTQGSGANVLTF
.	14	TRBV10-3	few	TRBJ2-7	TGTGCCATCAGTGAAGGCGTACGTACCTACGAGCAGTACTTC	CAISEGVRTYEQYF
.	15	TRBV5-4	few	TRBJ1-1	TGTGCCAGCAGCAGATTGATGGGGGTAAGCGCTGAAGCTTTCTTT	CASSRLMGVSAEAFF
TRBD2	14	TRBV19	many	TRBJ2-1	TGTGCCAGTAGTAGGGCGGGGGAAGAGAATGAGCAGTTCTTC	CASSRAGEENEQFF
TRBD1	13	TRBV18	few	TRBJ2-7	TGTGCCAGCTCATCCGGGACAGGGTTCGAGCAGTACTTC	CASSSGTGFEQYF